Below, one T cell receptor (beta chain) is given with its context. This sample stems from a study of blood T cells in healthy people across ages. On the study more broadly: About one barcoded TCR beta cDNA was captured per two T cells.

A sample-barcoded 5' primer and a J-beta primer mix were used in a second PCR of roughly 6 to 11 cycles. Each CDR3 protein gets one entry after TCRdb re-called the 5' RACE reads with MiXCR. The sample comprises around 940,000 distinct CDR3 sequences, roughly 51% of which are singletons, and roughly a fifth rests with the top ten. Per individual sample, total RNA of at least 6 micrograms was extracted. This CDR3 is 12 amino acids long. V was pared by 5 bases and J by 9 bases, with 14 bases between. In germline, CDR1 is SGHAT, CDR2 FQNNGV. Material for sequencing was blood. This chain connects TRBV11-2 to TRBJ2-7, with D uncertain. This receptor was identified in a woman aged 55-75 years in good health. The CDR3 protein is CASSRDIPGQYF. As DNA, the CDR3 is TGTGCCAGCAGCCGAGACATACCGGGGCAGTACTTC.